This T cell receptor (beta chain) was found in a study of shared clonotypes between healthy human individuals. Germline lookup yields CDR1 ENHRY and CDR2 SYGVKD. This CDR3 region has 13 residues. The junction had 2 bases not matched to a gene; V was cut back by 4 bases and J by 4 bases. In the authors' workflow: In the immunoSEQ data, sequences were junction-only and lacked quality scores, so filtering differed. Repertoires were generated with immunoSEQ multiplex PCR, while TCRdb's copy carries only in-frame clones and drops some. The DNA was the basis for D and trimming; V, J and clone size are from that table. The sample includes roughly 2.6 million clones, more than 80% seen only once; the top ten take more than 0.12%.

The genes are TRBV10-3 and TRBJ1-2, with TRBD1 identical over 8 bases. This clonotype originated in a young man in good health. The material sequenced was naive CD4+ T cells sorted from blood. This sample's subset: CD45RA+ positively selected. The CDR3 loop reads CAISGTGTYGYTF. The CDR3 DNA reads TGTGCCATCAGTGGGACAGGGACCTATGGCTACACCTTC.